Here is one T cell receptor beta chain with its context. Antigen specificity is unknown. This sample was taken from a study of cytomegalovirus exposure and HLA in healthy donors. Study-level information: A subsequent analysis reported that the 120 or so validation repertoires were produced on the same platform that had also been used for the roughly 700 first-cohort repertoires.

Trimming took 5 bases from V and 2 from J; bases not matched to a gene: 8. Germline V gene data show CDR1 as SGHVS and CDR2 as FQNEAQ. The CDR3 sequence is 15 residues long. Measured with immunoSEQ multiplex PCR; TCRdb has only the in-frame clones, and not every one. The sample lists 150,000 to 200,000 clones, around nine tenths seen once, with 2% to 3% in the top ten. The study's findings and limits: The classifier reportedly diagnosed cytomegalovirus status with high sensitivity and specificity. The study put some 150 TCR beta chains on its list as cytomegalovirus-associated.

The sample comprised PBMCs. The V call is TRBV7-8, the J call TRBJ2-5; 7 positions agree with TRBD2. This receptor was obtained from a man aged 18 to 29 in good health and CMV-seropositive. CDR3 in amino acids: CASSPLAGEQETQYF. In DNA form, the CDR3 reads TGTGCCAGCAGCCCCCTGGCGGGAGAGCAAGAGACCCAGTACTTC.